A selection of T cell receptor beta chains follows, all from one sample in a study of blood T cells in healthy people across ages. TCRdb redid the calling of the 5' RACE reads with MiXCR, one entry per CDR3 protein. Of about 1.8 million distinct CDR3 sequences in the sample, roughly 52% are singletons; the top ten hold more than 2%. The sample comprised blood. These receptors came from a woman between 35 and 50 years old in good health. CDR3s include the opening cysteine and the closing phenylalanine or tryptophan. The D gene is left open where the match is weak. Size tells how often a clone was seen (once, few, many) or the class of an expanded clone, and some rows leave it out.

TRBD1	TRBJ2-1	.	TRBV6-1	CASRVWDRSSYNGQFF	TGTGCCAGCAGGGTTTGGGACAGGTCATCCTACAATGGGCAGTTCTTC
.	TRBJ2-7	.	TRBV6-1	CASSEGLQQYF	TGTGCCAGCAGTGAAGGTTTGCAGCAGTACTTC
TRBD1	TRBJ1-5	.	TRBV2	CASSDNPGQGLGNQPQHF	TGTGCCAGCAGTGATAATCCGGGACAGGGATTGGGGAATCAGCCCCAGCATTTT
TRBD1	TRBJ1-1	.	TRBV20-1	CSARVARGRGTEAFF	TGCAGTGCTAGAGTTGCCAGGGGGCGCGGTACTGAAGCTTTCTTT
.	TRBJ2-1	.	TRBV7-8	CASSLIYPRQGTYNEQFF	TGTGCCAGCAGCTTAATCTACCCCCGGCAGGGGACCTACAATGAGCAGTTCTTC
.	TRBJ2-3	.	TRBV28	CASSASQPDTQYF	TGTGCCAGCAGTGCCTCTCAACCAGATACGCAGTATTTT
.	TRBJ2-1	.	TRBV11-3	CASSSRPFGEQFF	TGTGCCAGCAGCTCCCGCCCCTTCGGTGAGCAGTTCTTC
TRBD2	TRBJ2-7	.	TRBV2	CASSEAGNLYEQYF	TGTGCCAGCAGCGAAGCGGGAAACCTCTACGAGCAGTACTTC
TRBD2	TRBJ2-3	few	TRBV9	CASSVELAGGEVSTDTQYF	TGTGCCAGCAGCGTAGAGCTAGCGGGGGGGGAAGTTAGCACAGATACGCAGTATTTT
.	TRBJ2-3	few	TRBV5-5	CASSFSLATTDTQYF	TGTGCCAGCAGCTTTTCTCTAGCGACCACAGATACGCAGTATTTT
.	TRBJ2-3	.	TRBV27	CASTRGGGIHGDTQYF	TGTGCCAGCACCAGGGGGGGGGGCATACACGGAGATACGCAGTATTTT
.	TRBJ2-7	.	TRBV7-2	CASSPRGGLGEQYF	TGTGCCAGCAGCCCAAGGGGCGGCTTGGGCGAGCAGTACTTC
.	TRBJ1-2	.	TRBV11-2	CASSLWRADSSYGYTF	TGTGCCAGCAGCTTATGGCGGGCTGACAGTTCTTATGGCTACACCTTC
.	TRBJ1-1	.	TRBV4-3	CASSQAARGGYTEAFF	TGCGCCAGCAGCCAAGCCGCGCGGGGGGGGTACACTGAAGCTTTCTTT
.	TRBJ1-1	once	TRBV9	CASSVSMNTEAFF	TGTGCCAGCAGCGTCTCCATGAACACTGAAGCTTTCTTT
.	TRBJ1-1	.	TRBV6-5	CASNRGGDTEAFF	TGTGCCAGCAACCGTGGGGGGGACACTGAAGCTTTCTTT
.	TRBJ2-1	few	TRBV2	CASRTEGREQFF	TGTGCCAGCAGAACGGAGGGACGTGAGCAGTTCTTC
TRBD2	TRBJ2-5	few	TRBV5-5	CASSRDYRQETQYF	TGTGCCAGCAGTCGGGACTACCGACAAGAGACCCAGTACTTC
TRBD2	TRBJ2-7	few	TRBV5-6	CASSLSIERGNYEQYF	TGTGCCAGCAGCTTGAGTATCGAGCGGGGTAATTACGAGCAGTACTTC
TRBD2	TRBJ2-7	few	TRBV20-1	CSALTSGGSYEQYF	TGCAGTGCCCTGACTAGCGGGGGGTCCTACGAGCAGTACTTC
TRBD2	TRBJ2-3	.	TRBV29-1	CSVENVGGVTDTQYF	TGCAGCGTTGAGAATGTCGGGGGGGTCACAGATACGCAGTATTTT
.	TRBJ1-2	few	TRBV28	CASSSGRPLYGYTF	TGTGCCAGCAGTTCGGGACGGCCCCTTTATGGCTACACCTTC
TRBD1	TRBJ1-2	.	TRBV15	CATSSDDRGLSGYTF	TGTGCCACCAGCAGTGATGACAGGGGGCTCTCTGGCTACACCTTC
.	TRBJ2-1	.	TRBV24-1	CATTSSYNEQFF	TGTGCCACCACCAGTTCCTACAATGAGCAGTTCTTC
TRBD1	TRBJ2-1	.	TRBV14	CASSLRVGTGSNEQFF	TGTGCCAGCAGCCTCAGAGTGGGGACAGGGTCAAATGAGCAGTTCTTC
.	TRBJ2-3	few	TRBV9	CASSTHSGTASTDTQYF	TGTGCCAGCAGTACCCATTCCGGGACGGCTAGCACAGATACGCAGTATTTT
TRBD2	TRBJ2-7	.	TRBV20-1	CSAIRTSGGNEQYF	TGCAGTGCGATTAGGACTAGCGGGGGCAACGAGCAGTACTTC
.	TRBJ2-6	.	TRBV7-9	CASSSRDTGANVLTF	TGTGCCAGCAGCTCCAGGGACACTGGGGCCAACGTCCTGACTTTC
TRBD1	TRBJ2-3	.	TRBV27	CASGRQGMRDTQYF	TGTGCCAGCGGCAGACAGGGGATGAGAGATACGCAGTATTTT
TRBD2	TRBJ2-1	.	TRBV5-1	CASRERGEGFNEQFF	TGCGCCAGCAGGGAGCGGGGGGAAGGTTTCAATGAGCAGTTCTTC
TRBD1	TRBJ2-7	.	TRBV7-9	CASSLSGDRSGSEQYF	TGTGCCAGCAGCTTATCCGGGGACAGGTCAGGGTCCGAGCAGTACTTC
TRBD2	TRBJ2-1	few	TRBV2	CASSDPGLANNEQFF	TGTGCCAGCAGTGACCCGGGACTAGCGAACAATGAGCAGTTCTTC
.	TRBJ2-7	.	TRBV11-2	CASSLAGPWEQYF	TGTGCCAGCAGCTTGGCCGGGCCCTGGGAGCAGTACTTC
.	TRBJ1-2	few	TRBV2	CASSSRAEPNYGYTF	TGTGCCAGCAGCTCCCGGGCGGAACCCAACTATGGCTACACCTTC
.	TRBJ1-1	.	TRBV29-1	CSPKEARNTEAFF	TGCAGCCCGAAGGAGGCACGGAACACTGAAGCTTTCTTT
TRBD1	TRBJ2-1	.	TRBV28	CASRGTGLGEQFF	TGTGCCAGCAGAGGGACAGGACTCGGTGAGCAGTTCTTC
.	TRBJ2-1	.	TRBV10-2	CASSELAGPLYNEQFF	TGCGCCAGCAGTGAATTGGCGGGACCCCTCTACAATGAGCAGTTCTTC
.	TRBJ2-1	.	TRBV5-1	CASTRDGTYNEQFF	TGCGCCAGCACCAGGGACGGCACCTACAATGAGCAGTTCTTC
TRBD1	TRBJ2-1	.	TRBV6-2/TRBV6-3	CASRSRDRVYNEQFF	TGTGCCAGCAGATCCCGGGACAGGGTGTACAATGAGCAGTTCTTC
TRBD1	TRBJ1-1	.	TRBV5-1	CASYLTGGGTEAFF	TGCGCCAGCTATTTGACAGGGGGAGGGACTGAAGCTTTCTTT
.	TRBJ1-5	once	TRBV20-1	CSAGGPGNVNQPQHF	TGCAGTGCTGGAGGCCCAGGTAACGTCAATCAGCCCCAGCATTTT
.	TRBJ2-5	few	TRBV4-2	CASSRLDGETQYF	TGTGCCAGCAGTCGATTAGATGGGGAGACCCAGTACTTC
.	TRBJ2-3	.	TRBV2	CASSEQKRASTDTQYF	TGTGCCAGCAGTGAGCAGAAGCGAGCTAGCACAGATACGCAGTATTTT
TRBD2	TRBJ2-3	.	TRBV4-3	CASSQGTLRGGTDTQYF	TGCGCCAGCAGCCAAGGAACCCTCCGGGGGGGCACAGATACGCAGTATTTT
.	TRBJ2-3	once	TRBV7-3	CASSPYQGDTQYF	TGTGCCAGCAGCCCTTATCAGGGAGATACGCAGTATTTT
TRBD1	TRBJ1-1	.	TRBV4-3	CASSRRGTDTEAFF	TGCGCCAGCAGCCGCAGGGGGACCGACACTGAAGCTTTCTTT
.	TRBJ2-5	few	TRBV12-3/TRBV12-4	CASSSGRWGTQETQYF	TGTGCCAGCAGTTCCGGACGGTGGGGTACTCAAGAGACCCAGTACTTC
TRBD1	TRBJ2-7	.	TRBV7-9	CASSSTGAVKQYF	TGTGCCAGCAGCTCAACAGGGGCTGTCAAGCAGTACTTC
.	TRBJ2-1	.	TRBV20-1	CSANGAEPNYNEQFF	TGCAGTGCTAATGGGGCCGAGCCCAACTACAATGAGCAGTTCTTC
.	TRBJ2-1	.	TRBV9	CASSPGAGANNEQFF	TGTGCCAGCAGCCCCGGGGCAGGGGCCAACAATGAGCAGTTCTTC
.	TRBJ2-1	.	TRBV5-1	CASSSATGFLTYEQFF	TGCGCCAGCAGCTCCGCTACAGGGTTTCTCACCTACGAGCAGTTCTTC
TRBD1	TRBJ1-1	.	TRBV20-1	CSARDTGGGNTEAFF	TGCAGTGCTAGAGACACAGGGGGCGGAAACACTGAAGCTTTCTTT
TRBD1	TRBJ1-1	.	TRBV4-3	CASSLSGGEAFF	TGCGCCAGCAGCCTCTCAGGGGGTGAAGCTTTCTTT